The clone carrying this T cell receptor beta chain was found many times. Its antigen is currently unknown. Trimming shortened V by 4 bases and J by 3 bases, and 13 bases separated the two germline ends. The CDR3 consists of 14 residues. Germline V gene lookup returns CDR1 LNHNV and CDR2 YYDKDF (reference sequence). The sample comes from a study of identical twins. Notes on the study in general: Excess sharing between twins was weaker in beta out-of-frame sequences. Out-of-frame alpha sequences common to twins were enriched for low generation probability. Modelling underestimated the level of out-of-frame TCR alpha sharing observed in monozygotic twins. Insertion counts were lower in abundant cord blood beta clonotypes, a trend that memory repertoires did not show.

TCRdb re-derived calls from the 5' RACE reads in MiXCR, one entry per CDR3 protein. This table has around 570,000 distinct CDR3 sequences, 9.6% appearing once. The same specimen was also included in a second study, on yellow fever vaccine responses in identical twins.

This receptor was identified in a woman younger than 30 in good health. The specimen was PBMCs. The chain joins TRBV15 to TRBJ2-7; D is ambiguous. The CDR3 spells CATSTNPYSYEQYF. Written as DNA, the CDR3 is TGTGCCACCAGCACGAACCCCTACAGCTACGAGCAGTACTTC.